A single sample gave rise to the 26 T cell receptor beta chains below, sequenced in a study of T cell responses to AZD1222 COVID-19 vaccine. Sequencing was performed with immunoSEQ multiplex PCR; in TCRdb, only in-frame clones are kept and a portion is missing. This table holds about 100,000 clones, 85% to 90% found once. The sequenced sample was peripheral blood, obtained on day 0 of AZD1222 vaccination. The receptors here all came from an adult in good health.

The chain recombines TRBV3-1 (or the pseudogene TRBV3-2) with TRBJ2-2, with D hard to call. Germline V gene lookup returns CDR1 LGHDT and CDR2 YNNKEL (reference sequence). CDR3 length: 14 residues. The germline V and J ends were trimmed by 0 bases and 6 bases, with 8 bases remaining between them. This chain's CDR3 is CASSQEGSAGELFF. The CDR3 DNA follows: TGTGCCAGCAGCCAAGAGGGAAGCGCCGGGGAGCTGTTTTTT.

This chain joins TRBV27 and TRBJ2-7; 9 nucleotides match TRBD1. Germline CDR1 and CDR2: MNHEY and SMNVEV (reference sequence). This CDR3 spans 14 amino acids. The J segment lost 5 bases and the V segment lost 6 bases, leaving 8 bases of the junction unmatched. This chain's CDR3 is CASRMGQGHDEQYF. In DNA form, the CDR3 reads TGTGCCAGCAGGATGGGACAGGGACATGACGAGCAGTACTTC.

The chain couples TRBV12-5 to TRBJ2-2; 7 positions match TRBD2. Germline loops: CDR1 LGHNT, CDR2 FRNRAP. Trimming took 4 bases from V and 2 from J; bases not matched to a gene: 7. The CDR3 has 16 residues. The CDR3 coding sequence is TGTGCTAGTGGTTCCAGGAGCGGGGTTAACACCGGGGAGCTGTTTTTT. Its protein product is CASGSRSGVNTGELFF. Full variable domain (missing parts from reference TRBV12-5 and TRBJ2-2): DARVTQTPRHKVTEMGQEVTMRCQPILGHNTVFWYRQTMMQGLELLAYFRNRAPLDDSGMPKDRFSAEMPDATLATLKIQPSEPRDSAVYFCASGSRSGVNTGELFFGEGSRLTVL.

This clone was seen just once. The CDR3 bases are TGCGCCAGCAGCTCAGGCCAGGGGTTCTATGGCTACACCTTC. Its protein product is CASSSGQGFYGYTF. This chain links TRBV5-1 with TRBJ1-2; D possibly corresponds to TRBD1 (6 bases). V was shortened by 3 bases and J by 4 bases, with 13 bases between the two germline ends. The CDR3 has 14 amino acids. Germline lookup yields CDR1 SGHRS and CDR2 YFSETQ.

The V call is TRBV7-2, the J call TRBJ1-3, with TRBD1 matching 7 bases. V lost 2 bases, J lost 2 bases, and 6 bases stayed unmatched. The germline V gene has CDR1 SGHTA and CDR2 FQGNSA. This CDR3 has 16 residues. The CDR3 DNA follows: TGTGCCAGCAGCTTAAACCCAACAGGGGCTGGAAACACCATATATTTT. Residues: CASSLNPTGAGNTIYF.

The V and J genes are TRBV10-3 and TRBJ1-1; tentative D call: TRBD1 (6 bases). Looked up from germline, CDR1 is ENHRY and CDR2 is SYGVKD. Trimming removed 8 bases from V and 1 base from J, with 14 bases in between. The CDR3 is made up of 14 amino acids. Here the CDR3 DNA reads TGTGCCATCGGACGACAGGACGCGAACACTGAAGCTTTCTTT. It encodes CAIGRQDANTEAFF.

The rearrangement joins TRBV5-1 to TRBJ2-5; 7 bases are shared with TRBD2. The junction had 19 bases not matched to a gene; V was cut back by 7 bases and J by 4 bases. The CDR3 is 17 residues long. CDR1 and CDR2 (germline): SGHRS, YFSETQ. The CDR3 sequence is CASCWGSGGGPAETQYF. CDR3 DNA: TGCGCCAGCTGCTGGGGTTCCGGCGGGGGACCAGCAGAGACCCAGTACTTC. Combining the CDR3 with reference TRBV5-1 and TRBJ2-5 gives the whole variable domain KAGVTQTPRYLIKTRGQQVTLSCSPISGHRSVSWYQQTPGQGLQFLFEYFSETQRNKGNFPGRFSGRQFSNSRSEMNVSTLELGDSALYLCASCWGSGGGPAETQYFGPGTRLLVL.

Here the CDR3 reads CASSDLSGTYTYEQYF. The CDR3 DNA sequence: TGTGCCAGCAGTGACTTATCCGGGACCTACACCTACGAGCAGTACTTC. The chain couples TRBV6-4 to TRBJ2-7; the D call may be TRBD1 or TRBD2 (5 bases each). Trimming pared 1 base from V and 2 bases from J, leaving 15 bases between. Germline values: CDR1 MRHNA, CDR2 SNTAGT. The CDR3 runs to 16 residues.

This chain connects TRBV24-1 to TRBJ2-5; TRBD2 matches at 9 bases. Trimming removed 2 bases from V and 4 bases from J; junction bases left unmatched: 7. This CDR3 comprises 16 residues. The V gene's germline CDR1 is KGHDR and CDR2 SFDVKD. CDR3 loop: CATSDWGLAGPETQYF. The CDR3 DNA reads as TGTGCCACCAGTGATTGGGGCCTAGCGGGGCCAGAGACCCAGTACTTC.

The V gene is TRBV5-1, the J gene TRBJ2-3; possible D gene TRBD2, 6 bases. Germline CDR1 SGHRS, CDR2 YFSETQ. The V and J ends lost 0 bases and 4 bases respectively, with 15 bases between them. The CDR3 has 16 residues. The chain's CDR3 is CASSLESGDVADTQYF. The CDR3 DNA sequence: TGCGCCAGCAGCTTGGAATCGGGAGATGTGGCAGATACGCAGTATTTT.

V and J are TRBV5-1 and TRBJ1-6; the D is unclear. Germline V lookup: CDR1 SGHRS, CDR2 YFSETQ. Trimming stripped 0 bases from V and 3 bases from J, with 10 bases between. The CDR3 has 16 residues. In DNA form, the CDR3 reads TGCGCCAGCAGCTTGGTGGCCATGGGCTATAATTCACCCCTCCACTTT. Encoded protein: CASSLVAMGYNSPLHF.

This chain connects TRBV28 to TRBJ1-5; a weak D match, TRBD1 (6 bases). The V end lost 7 bases, the J end lost 7 bases, and 17 bases lay between the germline ends. There are 14 residues in the CDR3. Per germline, CDR1 MDHEN and CDR2 SYDVKM. CDR3: CASKTPGGVQPQHF. CDR3 bases: TGTGCCAGCAAAACCCCGGGGGGCGTCCAGCCCCAGCATTTT.

V is TRBV7-9 and J is TRBJ2-3; D unresolved. This CDR3 has 14 residues. Germline values: CDR1 SEHNR, CDR2 FQNEAQ (reference sequence). Trimming removed 2 bases from V and 1 base from J, with 7 bases in between. The CDR3 loop reads CASSLQMGTDTQYF. The CDR3 bases are TGTGCCAGCAGCTTACAGATGGGCACAGATACGCAGTATTTT. Together with reference TRBV7-9 and TRBJ2-3, the CDR3 gives the full variable domain: DTGVSQNPRHKITKRGQNVTFRCDPISEHNRLYWYRQTLGQGPEFLTYFQNEAQLEKSRLLSDRFSAERPKGSFSTLEIQRTEQGDSAMYLCASSLQMGTDTQYFGPGTRLTVL.

V is TRBV18 and J is TRBJ2-5; the D is unclear. Trimming cost V 4 bases and J 2 bases, with 5 bases left between them. Germline V gene lookup returns CDR1 KGHSH and CDR2 LQKENI. This CDR3 region has 12 residues. Written as DNA, the CDR3 is TGTGCCAGCTCACAAACTCAAGAGACCCAGTACTTC. Translation gives CASSQTQETQYF.

The chain joins TRBV6-8 to TRBJ1-4; 9 nucleotides align to TRBD1. There are 15 residues in the CDR3. Germline lookup yields CDR1 MNHGY and CDR2 SAAAGT. V shed 8 bases, J shed 7 bases, and the junction held 11 bases outside the gene matches. This CDR3 is CASLTQGASGEKLFF. The CDR3 DNA sequence: TGTGCCAGCCTAACACAGGGGGCATCTGGTGAAAAACTGTTTTTT.

The rearrangement joins TRBV6-1 to TRBJ2-5; TRBD1 agrees at 7 bases. In germline, CDR1 is MNHNS, CDR2 SASEGT. V lost 1 base, J lost 0 bases, and 2 bases stayed unmatched. This CDR3 region has 15 residues. CDR3 sequence: CASSEGRGYQETQYF. The CDR3 region has the DNA TGTGCCAGCAGTGAAGGCAGGGGGTACCAAGAGACCCAGTACTTC.

This chain joins TRBV18 and TRBJ1-1; no reliable D call. The CDR3 length is 12 residues. With 2 bases removed from V and 8 bases from J, the gap between germline ends came to 9 bases. CDR1 and CDR2 (germline): KGHSH, LQKENI. The chain's CDR3 is CASSPGVIEAFF. In nucleotides, the CDR3 is TGTGCCAGCTCACCAGGGGTTATCGAAGCTTTCTTT.

V usage is TRBV4-2 and J usage is TRBJ2-5, with 11 bases aligning to TRBD1. The germline CDR1 and CDR2 sequences are LGHNA and YNFKEQ. The CDR3 extends over 14 amino acids. V shed 1 base and J 5 bases; nucleotides not matched to a gene: 0. The CDR3 is CASSQGDRGETQYF. The DNA for the CDR3 is TGTGCCAGCAGCCAAGGGGACAGGGGGGAGACCCAGTACTTC.

The CDR3 nucleotides read TGTGCCAGCTCACCTACAGGGGACGCTGGAAACACCATATATTTT. Amino acids: CASSPTGDAGNTIYF. The rearrangement uses TRBV18 and TRBJ1-3; 7 positions match TRBD1. Germline CDR1 is KGHSH and CDR2 is LQKENI. Unmatched junction bases numbered 4, after V lost 3 bases and J lost 2 bases. The CDR3 runs to 15 residues.

The gene calls are TRBV5-4 and TRBJ1-1; 8 nucleotides match TRBD1. There are 16 residues in the CDR3. From germline, CDR1 is SGHNT and CDR2 YYREEE (reference sequence). V gave up 0 bases and J gave up 4 bases; unmatched junction bases: 8. The CDR3 bases are TGTGCCAGCAGCTTGGGACTTCGGGACAGGACCACTGAAGCTTTCTTT. It translates to CASSLGLRDRTTEAFF.

This sequence joins TRBV27 and TRBJ2-7; D is perhaps TRBD1 (6 bases). The CDR3 is made up of 13 amino acids. The germline V and J ends were trimmed by 4 bases and 2 bases, with 9 bases remaining between them. Germline-derived CDR1 and CDR2 are MNHEY and SMNVEV (reference sequence). The CDR3 nucleotides read TGTGCCAGCAGTTACAGGGCCGCCTACGAGCAGTACTTC. Encoded protein: CASSYRAAYEQYF.

The chain combines TRBV12-5 with TRBJ2-7, with 7 bases that match TRBD2. Per germline, CDR1 LGHNT and CDR2 FRNRAP. V was pared by 0 bases and J by 2 bases, with 22 bases of the junction left unmatched. The CDR3 runs 21 residues. In DNA, the CDR3 is TGTGCTAGTGGTTTGGTACTGGGGCAGCGGGATTACAACTCGAAAACCTACGAGCAGTACTTC. Its protein product is CASGLVLGQRDYNSKTYEQYF.

The chain carries TRBV4-2 and TRBJ1-1; 8 nucleotides agree with TRBD1. J gave up 5 bases and V 3 bases, and 14 bases lay outside the gene matches. The germline gives CDR1 LGHNA, CDR2 YNFKEQ. This CDR3 contains 17 residues. This chain's CDR3 is CASSHTGTGGEGTEAFF. The CDR3 DNA reads TGTGCCAGCAGCCACACCGGGACAGGCGGCGAGGGTACTGAAGCTTTCTTT.

The V call is TRBV10-1, the J call TRBJ2-7; 10 bases fit TRBD1. The CDR3 loop spans 14 amino acids. The ends lost 6 bases at V and 3 bases at J; junction bases unmatched: 5. Germline V lookup: CDR1 WNHNN, CDR2 SYGVQD (reference sequence). The CDR3 coding sequence is TGCGCCAGCAGCCGGGACAGGGGAGGCTACGAGCAGTACTTC. As protein: CASSRDRGGYEQYF.

This chain connects TRBV5-8 to TRBJ1-4; D is unresolved. The CDR3 totals 16 residues. The germline CDR1 and CDR2 sequences are SGHTS and YDEGEE. V was shortened by 0 bases and J by 2 bases, with 11 bases between the two germline ends. This CDR3 is CASSLVFGRTNEKLFF. The CDR3 coding sequence is TGTGCCAGCAGCTTGGTCTTTGGGAGGACTAATGAAAAACTGTTTTTT.

This clone appeared once. The same CDR3 arises from other DNA sequences in this sample as well. The J gene is TRBJ2-7, the V gene TRBV9; D remains unclear. The germline V gene has CDR1 SGDLS and CDR2 YYNGEE. V gave up 0 bases and J gave up 6 bases, with 7 bases separating them. The CDR3 length is 12 residues. CDR3 coding DNA: TGTGCCAGCAGCGTAGGAGAAACCGAGCAGTACTTC. Protein sequence: CASSVGETEQYF.